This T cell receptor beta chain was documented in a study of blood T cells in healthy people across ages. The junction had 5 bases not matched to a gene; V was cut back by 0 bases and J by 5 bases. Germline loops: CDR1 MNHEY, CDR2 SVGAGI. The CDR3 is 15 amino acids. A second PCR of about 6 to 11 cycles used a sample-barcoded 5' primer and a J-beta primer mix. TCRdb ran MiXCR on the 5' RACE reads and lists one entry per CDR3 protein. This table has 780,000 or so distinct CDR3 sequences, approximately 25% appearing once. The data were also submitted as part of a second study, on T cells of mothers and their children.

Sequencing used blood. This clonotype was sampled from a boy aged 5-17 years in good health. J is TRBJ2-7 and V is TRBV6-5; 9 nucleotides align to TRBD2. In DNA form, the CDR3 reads TGTGCCAGCAGTTACTCTAGCGGGAGTCTCAACGAGCAGTACTTC. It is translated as CASSYSSGSLNEQYF.